The clone carrying this TCR beta chain was recorded only once. Its antigen is unknown. TCRdb re-called the 5' RACE reads through MiXCR, storing one row per CDR3 protein. The sample records 80,000 to 90,000 distinct CDR3 sequences, more than 25% being singletons. This record belongs to a study of CD8 T cells in ankylosing spondylitis. This CDR3 is built from 14 residues. From germline, CDR1 is SGHVS and CDR2 FQNEAQ. Trimming removed 6 bases from V and 4 bases from J; junction bases left unmatched: 8. Whole-study results and caveats: Certain motif variants had earlier appeared in reactive arthritis synovial fluid and blood. Matched ankylosing spondylitis synovial fluid reportedly contained a significantly enriched population of disease-linked clones. Characteristic of ankylosing spondylitis blood, it appeared, was a TCR beta motif comprising several highly homologous variants.

The chain is built from TRBV7-8 and TRBJ1-1; 7 bases are a match to TRBD1. Sample: blood, either unsorted or a sorted T cell fraction (not recorded which). The receptor was derived from a male donor with ankylosing spondylitis or in good health (not recorded which). CDR3 sequence (DNA): TGTGCCAGCAGGTTCAACAGGGGAGGCACTGAAGCTTTCTTT. It codes for CASRFNRGGTEAFF.